This TCR beta chain originates from a study of neoadjuvant nivolumab and ipilimumab in lung cancer. Study-wide context: Nivolumab 3 mg/kg was given days 1, 15 and 29, plus ipilimumab 1 mg/kg day 1 in combination. Overall study results and limits: Higher pretherapy blood TCR richness went with higher resected-tumor richness. Compared with tumor-adjacent uninvolved lung, resected tumors showed greater richness and clonality. Only two of four nivolumab-treated tumors gained richness and clonality by surgery.

As for this clone: The antigen is undetermined.

Data came from immunoSEQ multiplex PCR; TCRdb stores just in-frame clones and leaves some out. The repertoire holds approximately 17,000 clones, more than 75% seen once, with roughly 7.7% in the top ten. V was pared by 1 base and J by 10 bases, with 19 bases of the junction left unmatched. This CDR3 has 18 amino acids. The V gene's germline CDR1 is SGHTA and CDR2 FQGNSA. Sequenced material: tumor tissue, taken after neoadjuvant nivolumab, alone or with ipilimumab, at or shortly before surgery. The V call is TRBV7-2, the J call TRBJ2-1; 7 nucleotides match TRBD2. The receptor was derived from an adult with non-small cell lung cancer. In DNA form, the CDR3 reads TGTGCCAGCAGCTTAGTGTCTAGGGCTAGCGGTTCTATGGGGGAGCAGTTCTTC. Encoded protein: CASSLVSRASGSMGEQFF.